What follows are 9 T cell receptor beta chains derived from one specimen sequenced in a study of T cells in Graves' hyperthyroidism and ophthalmopathy. TCR beta CDR3 regions were amplified from RNA. When the TCR CDR3 underwent first-round RT-PCR, the HTBI primer set was used. One entry per CDR3 protein, called by TCRdb with MiXCR from the multiplex PCR reads. The sample lists hundreds of thousands of distinct CDR3 sequences, less than 15% occurring once. Material: blood. The source of these receptors is a woman aged 18-30 years with Graves' hyperthyroidism.

This clonotype was picked up many times. J is TRBJ1-2 and V is TRBV30, with D hard to call. This CDR3 has 13 amino acids. V was clipped by 2 bases and J by 0 bases, with 7 bases between them. Per the germline V gene, CDR1 is GTSNPN and CDR2 is SVGIG (reference sequence). The CDR3 DNA is TGTGCCTGGAGTCACAGTTCTAACTATGGCTACACCTTC. Translation: CAWSHSSNYGYTF.

This clonotype showed up many times. This chain uses TRBV27 with TRBJ2-1; TRBD2 aligns across 7 bases. Germline-derived CDR1 and CDR2 are MNHEY and SMNVEV (reference sequence). Trimming cost V 3 bases and J 1 base; bases outside gene matches: 3. The CDR3 extends over 15 amino acids. The CDR3 nucleotides read TGTGCCAGCAGTTTTAGCGGGCCATCCTACAATGAGCAGTTCTTC. As protein: CASSFSGPSYNEQFF.

This clonotype came up a few times. The V gene is TRBV12-3 or TRBV12-4, the J gene TRBJ1-1; TRBD1 aligns across 10 bases. The length of the CDR3 is 16 residues. Losses at the gene ends were 3 bases for V and 1 base for J; bases not matched to a gene: 5. The CDR3 spells CASSFGTGAANTEAFF. DNA for the CDR3: TGTGCCAGCAGTTTTGGGACAGGGGCCGCGAACACTGAAGCTTTCTTT.

This clonotype was seen a handful of times. The J gene is TRBJ1-4, the V gene TRBV19; no reliable D call. The V end was cut by 7 bases, the J end by 7 bases, with 25 bases between. Germline CDR1 is LNHDA and CDR2 is SQIVND (reference sequence). This CDR3 has 17 amino acids. DNA for the CDR3: TGTGCCAGTAACTCCATTGGCGGAGGCGGAGGCGGTGAAAAACTGTTTTTT. Protein product: CASNSIGGGGGGEKLFF.

In its sample, this clonotype was seen a few times. The chain combines TRBV6-1 with TRBJ2-3; 9 nucleotides agree with TRBD2. After removal of 8 bases from V and 11 bases from J, the junction contained 14 bases not matched to a gene. Germline lookup yields CDR1 MNHNS and CDR2 SASEGT. This CDR3 is 14 amino acids long. The CDR3 coding sequence is TGTGCCAGCGGGTTTAGCGGGAGTGTTATGGGGCAGTATTTT. Encoded protein: CASGFSGSVMGQYF.

This clonotype was detected a few times. This rearrangement joins TRBV6-2 or TRBV6-3 to TRBJ2-5, with D perhaps TRBD1 (6 bases). The V end lost 5 bases, the J end lost 4 bases, and 17 bases lay between the germline ends. Germline V gene lookup returns CDR1 MNHEY and CDR2 SVGEGT. This CDR3 has 15 amino acids. The CDR3 region has the DNA TGTGCCAGCAGTACTATTACAAGGGGGAGAGAGACCCAGTACTTC. Protein: CASSTITRGRETQYF.

This clonotype was counted between two and nine times. The chain is built from TRBV2 and TRBJ1-3; the D gene is possibly TRBD1 (5 bases). Trimming took 7 bases from V and 0 from J, leaving 13 bases between them. Germline V lookup: CDR1 SNHLY, CDR2 FYNNEI. The CDR3 sequence is 15 residues long. CDR3 in amino acids: CASNNRLYSGNTIYF. The CDR3 region has the DNA TGTGCCAGCAATAACAGGTTATACTCTGGAAACACCATATATTTT.

This clonotype was observed once. A much bigger clone sits one base away, suggesting this may be a read error. The V and J genes are TRBV7-2 and TRBJ1-1; a weak D match, TRBD1 (6 bases). With 4 bases removed from V and 1 base from J, the gap between germline ends came to 13 bases. CDR3 length: 15 residues. CDR1 and CDR2 from the germline V gene are SGHTA and FQGNSA. CDR3 sequence: CASSWGGATNTEAFF. CDR3 nucleotides: TGTGCCAGCAGCTGGGGGGGGGCCACGAACACTGAAGCTTTCTTT.

This clonotype was detected many times. The genes are TRBV28 and TRBJ2-7; no clear D. V was pared by 1 base and J by 0 bases, with 10 bases between. The germline V gene has CDR1 MDHEN and CDR2 SYDVKM. The CDR3 is 15 amino acids. The CDR3 nucleotides read TGTGCCAGCAGTTTATCACAGCTCAGCTCCTACGAGCAGTACTTC. Translation gives CASSLSQLSSYEQYF.